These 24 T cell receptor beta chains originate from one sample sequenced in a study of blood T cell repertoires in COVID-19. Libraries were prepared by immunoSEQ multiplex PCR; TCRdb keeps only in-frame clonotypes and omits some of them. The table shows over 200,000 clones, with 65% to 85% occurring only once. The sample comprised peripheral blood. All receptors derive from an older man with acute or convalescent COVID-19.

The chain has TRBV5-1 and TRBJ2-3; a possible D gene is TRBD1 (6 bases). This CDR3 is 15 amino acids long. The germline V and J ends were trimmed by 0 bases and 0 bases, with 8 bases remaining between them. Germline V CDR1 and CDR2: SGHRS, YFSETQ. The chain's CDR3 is CASSLEQGSTDTQYF. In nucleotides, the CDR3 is TGCGCCAGCAGCTTGGAACAGGGAAGCACAGATACGCAGTATTTT.

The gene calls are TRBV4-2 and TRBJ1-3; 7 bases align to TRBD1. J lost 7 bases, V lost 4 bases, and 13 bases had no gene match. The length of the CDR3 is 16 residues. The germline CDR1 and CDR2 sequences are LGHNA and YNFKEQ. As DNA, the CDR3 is TGTGCCAGCAGCCCAGCGTTGGGACAGCCTAGGAACACCATATATTTT. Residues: CASSPALGQPRNTIYF.

The CDR3 protein is CASRTGTGELFF. Written as DNA, the CDR3 is TGTGCCAGCAGGACTGGAACCGGGGAGCTGTTTTTT. J is TRBJ2-2 and V is TRBV12-3 or TRBV12-4; D gene unclear. V dropped 6 bases and J dropped 5 bases, with 7 bases sitting between them. The length of the CDR3 is 12 residues.

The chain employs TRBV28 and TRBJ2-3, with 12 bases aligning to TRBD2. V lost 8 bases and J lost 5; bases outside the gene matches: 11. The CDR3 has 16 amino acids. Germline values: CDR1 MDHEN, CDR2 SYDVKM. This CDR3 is CASAWTSGTRQDTQYF. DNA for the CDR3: TGTGCCAGCGCATGGACTAGCGGGACGCGCCAAGATACGCAGTATTTT.

CDR3 sequence reads: CASRYRLAGVVSYNEQFF. Here the CDR3 DNA reads TGTGCCAGCAGATACAGACTAGCGGGAGTAGTGTCCTACAATGAGCAGTTCTTC. The chain couples TRBV6-2 or TRBV6-3 to TRBJ2-1; TRBD2 aligns across 12 bases. This CDR3 is built from 18 residues. CDR1 and CDR2 (germline): MNHEY, SVGEGT. Trimming took 6 bases from V and 1 from J; bases not matched to a gene: 10.

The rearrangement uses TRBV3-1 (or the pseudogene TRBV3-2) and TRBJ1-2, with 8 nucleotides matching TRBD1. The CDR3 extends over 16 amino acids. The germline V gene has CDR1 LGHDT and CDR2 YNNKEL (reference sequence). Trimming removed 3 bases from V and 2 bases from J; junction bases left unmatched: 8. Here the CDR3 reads CASSQGRTGTNYGYTF. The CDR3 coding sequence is TGTGCCAGCAGCCAGGGGCGGACAGGGACCAACTATGGCTACACCTTC.

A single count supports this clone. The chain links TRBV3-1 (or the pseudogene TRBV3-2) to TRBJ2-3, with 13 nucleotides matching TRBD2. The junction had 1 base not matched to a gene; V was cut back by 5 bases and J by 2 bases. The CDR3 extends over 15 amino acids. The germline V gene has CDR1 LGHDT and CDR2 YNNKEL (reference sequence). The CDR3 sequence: CASSGTSGNTDTQYF. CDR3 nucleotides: TGTGCCAGCAGCGGGACTAGCGGGAACACAGATACGCAGTATTTT.

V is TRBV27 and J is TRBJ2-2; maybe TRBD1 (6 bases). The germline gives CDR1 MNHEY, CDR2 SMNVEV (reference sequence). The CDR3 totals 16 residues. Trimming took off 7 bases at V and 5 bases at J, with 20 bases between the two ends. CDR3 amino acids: CASTPMGALRTGELFF. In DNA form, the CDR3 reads TGTGCCAGCACCCCCATGGGGGCGTTGCGGACCGGGGAGCTGTTTTTT.

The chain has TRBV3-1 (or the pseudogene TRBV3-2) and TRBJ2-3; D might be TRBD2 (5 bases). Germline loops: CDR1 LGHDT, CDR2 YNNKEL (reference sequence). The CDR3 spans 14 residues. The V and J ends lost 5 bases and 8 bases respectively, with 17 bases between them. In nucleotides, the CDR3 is TGTGCCAGCAGCACCCAGTCCAACGGAGGTACGCAGTATTTT. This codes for CASSTQSNGGTQYF.

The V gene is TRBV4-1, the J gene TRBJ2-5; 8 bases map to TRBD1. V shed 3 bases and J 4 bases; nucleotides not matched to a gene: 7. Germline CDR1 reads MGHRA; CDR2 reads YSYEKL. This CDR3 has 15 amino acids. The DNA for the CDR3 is TGCGCCAGCAGCCAGAAAAGACAGGGGAGAGAGACCCAGTACTTC. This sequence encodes CASSQKRQGRETQYF.

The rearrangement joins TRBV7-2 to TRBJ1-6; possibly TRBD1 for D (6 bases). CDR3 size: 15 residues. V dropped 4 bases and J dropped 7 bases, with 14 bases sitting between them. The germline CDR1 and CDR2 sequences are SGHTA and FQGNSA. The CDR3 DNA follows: TGTGCCAGCAGCTCCTTTTGGGGGCCCAATTCACCCCTCCACTTT. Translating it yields CASSSFWGPNSPLHF.

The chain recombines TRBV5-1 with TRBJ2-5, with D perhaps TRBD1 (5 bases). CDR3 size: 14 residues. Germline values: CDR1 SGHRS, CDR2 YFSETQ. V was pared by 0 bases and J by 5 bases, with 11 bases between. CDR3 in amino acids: CASSLVQDAETQYF. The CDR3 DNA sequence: TGCGCCAGCAGCTTGGTACAGGATGCCGAGACCCAGTACTTC. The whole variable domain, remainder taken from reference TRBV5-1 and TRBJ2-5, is KAGVTQTPRYLIKTRGQQVTLSCSPISGHRSVSWYQQTPGQGLQFLFEYFSETQRNKGNFPGRFSGRQFSNSRSEMNVSTLELGDSALYLCASSLVQDAETQYFGPGTRLLVL.

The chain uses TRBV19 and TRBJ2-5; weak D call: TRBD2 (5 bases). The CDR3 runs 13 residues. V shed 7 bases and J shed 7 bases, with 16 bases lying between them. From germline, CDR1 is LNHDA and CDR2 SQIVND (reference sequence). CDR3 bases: TGTGCCAGTAACGAGGGCGTGTCGGGGACCCAGTACTTC. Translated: CASNEGVSGTQYF.

The DNA of the CDR3 is TGTGCCAGCAGCGTAGGGACTAGCGGGACCTACTACGAGCAGTACTTC. Translated, it gives CASSVGTSGTYYEQYF. V is TRBV9 and J is TRBJ2-7, with 12 nucleotides matching TRBD2. Germline V gene lookup returns CDR1 SGDLS and CDR2 YYNGEE. J was trimmed by 3 bases and V by 0 bases; bases with no gene match: 4. The CDR3 is made up of 16 amino acids.

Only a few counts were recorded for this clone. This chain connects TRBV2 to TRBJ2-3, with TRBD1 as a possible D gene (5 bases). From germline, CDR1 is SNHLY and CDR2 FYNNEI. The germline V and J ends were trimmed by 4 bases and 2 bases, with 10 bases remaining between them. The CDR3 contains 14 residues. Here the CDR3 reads CASSGQGLTDTQYF. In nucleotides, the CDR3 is TGTGCCAGCAGTGGGCAGGGCCTCACAGATACGCAGTATTTT.

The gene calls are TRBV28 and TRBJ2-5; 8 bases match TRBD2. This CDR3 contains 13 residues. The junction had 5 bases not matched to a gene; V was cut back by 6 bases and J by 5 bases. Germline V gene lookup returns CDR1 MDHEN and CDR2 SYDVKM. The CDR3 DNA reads TGTGCCAGCAGGGCAGCGGGAGTGGAGACCCAGTACTTC. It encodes CASRAAGVETQYF.

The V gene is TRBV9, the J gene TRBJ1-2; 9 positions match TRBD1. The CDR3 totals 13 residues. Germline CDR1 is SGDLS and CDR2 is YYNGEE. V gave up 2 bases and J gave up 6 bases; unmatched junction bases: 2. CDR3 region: CASSVRQGDGYTF. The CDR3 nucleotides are TGTGCCAGCAGCGTCAGACAGGGGGATGGCTACACCTTC.

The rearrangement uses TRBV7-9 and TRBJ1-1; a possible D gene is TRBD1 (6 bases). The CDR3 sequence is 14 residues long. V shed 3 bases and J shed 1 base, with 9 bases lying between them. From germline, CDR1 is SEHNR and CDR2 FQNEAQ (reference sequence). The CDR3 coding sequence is TGTGCCAGCAGCTTTTGGACAGAGAACACTGAAGCTTTCTTT. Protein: CASSFWTENTEAFF.

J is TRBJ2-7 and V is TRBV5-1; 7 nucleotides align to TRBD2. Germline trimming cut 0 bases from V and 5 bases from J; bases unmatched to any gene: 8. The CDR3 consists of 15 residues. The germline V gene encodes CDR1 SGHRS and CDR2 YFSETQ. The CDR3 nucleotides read TGCGCCAGCAGCTTGGATCCCCCGGGAGGAGACGAGCAGTACTTC. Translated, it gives CASSLDPPGGDEQYF.

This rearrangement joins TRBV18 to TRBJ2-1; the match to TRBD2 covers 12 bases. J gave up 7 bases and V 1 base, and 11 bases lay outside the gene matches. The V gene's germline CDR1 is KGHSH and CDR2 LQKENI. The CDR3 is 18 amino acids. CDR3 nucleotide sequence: TGTGCCAGCTCACCACTCCTATCTAGCGGGGGGGTTCGGAATGAGCAGTTCTTC. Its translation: CASSPLLSSGGVRNEQFF.

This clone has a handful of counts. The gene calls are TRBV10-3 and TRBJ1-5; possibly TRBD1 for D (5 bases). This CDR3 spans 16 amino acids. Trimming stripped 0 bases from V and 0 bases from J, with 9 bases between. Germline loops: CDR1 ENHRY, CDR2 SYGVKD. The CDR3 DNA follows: TGTGCCATCAGTGAGTCGGGGGGGGATAGCAATCAGCCCCAGCATTTT. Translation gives CAISESGGDSNQPQHF.

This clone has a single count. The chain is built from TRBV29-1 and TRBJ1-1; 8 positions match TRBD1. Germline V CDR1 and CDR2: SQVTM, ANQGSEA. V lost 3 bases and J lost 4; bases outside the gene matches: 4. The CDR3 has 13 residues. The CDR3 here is CSVEQGARTEAFF. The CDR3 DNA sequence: TGCAGCGTTGAGCAGGGGGCGCGCACTGAAGCTTTCTTT.

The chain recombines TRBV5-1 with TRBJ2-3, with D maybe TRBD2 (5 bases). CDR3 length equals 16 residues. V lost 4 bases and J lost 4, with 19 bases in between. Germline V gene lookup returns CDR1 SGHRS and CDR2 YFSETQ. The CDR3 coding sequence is TGCGCCAGCAGCCTTTGGAGCGGCGAGATGGCAGATACGCAGTATTTT. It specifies CASSLWSGEMADTQYF.

CDR3: CASTLALTGAYGYTF. In nucleotides, the CDR3 is TGTGCCAGTACCCTCGCCCTGACTGGGGCCTATGGCTACACCTTC. This chain uses TRBV28 with TRBJ1-2, with D perhaps TRBD1 (5 bases). The CDR3 consists of 15 residues. The V gene lost 9 bases and the J gene lost 4 bases, with 21 bases spanning the gap. Germline CDR1 and CDR2: MDHEN and SYDVKM.